This T cell receptor beta chain was sequenced during a study of vaccination and CD4 T cells after COVID-19. Background on the study: Overlapping SARS-CoV-2, HCoV-NL63, HCoV-OC43 and HCoV-229E spike peptides stimulated the cells.

The treatment here: roughly ten-day PBMC culture with coronavirus spike peptide pools or control peptides (ViraFEST assay). Germline CDR1 and CDR2: DFQATT and SNEGSKA (reference sequence). This CDR3 is built from 17 residues. The germline V and J ends were trimmed by 2 bases and 0 bases, with 18 bases remaining between them. A remark on this clonotype: Antigen specificity is unknown.

An Oncomine TCR Beta short-read assay was used to sequence the DNA from cultured CD4+ T cells. TCRdb itself ran the PCR reads through MiXCR, one entry per CDR3 protein. The sample shows about 14,000 distinct CDR3 sequences, around 30% of them seen only once. Sequencing was carried out using cultured CD4+ T cells from blood. This receptor was taken from a human donor with COVID-19. This rearrangement joins TRBV20-1 to TRBJ2-3; D might be TRBD1 or TRBD2, each matching 5 bases. The CDR3 protein is CSARNPGRSESTDTQYF. The CDR3 DNA reads as TGCAGTGCTAGAAACCCGGGACGGAGCGAAAGCACAGATACGCAGTATTTT.